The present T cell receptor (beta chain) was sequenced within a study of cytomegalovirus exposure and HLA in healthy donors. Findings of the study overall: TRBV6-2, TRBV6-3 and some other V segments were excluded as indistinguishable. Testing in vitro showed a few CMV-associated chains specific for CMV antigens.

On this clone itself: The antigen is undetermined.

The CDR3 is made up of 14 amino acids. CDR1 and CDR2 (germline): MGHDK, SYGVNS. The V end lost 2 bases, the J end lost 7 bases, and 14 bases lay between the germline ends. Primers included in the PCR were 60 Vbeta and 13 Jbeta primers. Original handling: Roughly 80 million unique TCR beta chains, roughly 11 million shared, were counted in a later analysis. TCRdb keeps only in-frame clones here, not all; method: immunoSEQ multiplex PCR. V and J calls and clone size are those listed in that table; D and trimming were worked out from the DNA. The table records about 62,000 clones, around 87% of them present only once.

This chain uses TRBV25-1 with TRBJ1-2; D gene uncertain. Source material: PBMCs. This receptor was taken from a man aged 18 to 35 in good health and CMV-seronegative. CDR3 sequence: CASSETGVRTGYTF. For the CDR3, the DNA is TGTGCCAGCAGTGAAACCGGGGTTAGGACTGGCTACACCTTC.